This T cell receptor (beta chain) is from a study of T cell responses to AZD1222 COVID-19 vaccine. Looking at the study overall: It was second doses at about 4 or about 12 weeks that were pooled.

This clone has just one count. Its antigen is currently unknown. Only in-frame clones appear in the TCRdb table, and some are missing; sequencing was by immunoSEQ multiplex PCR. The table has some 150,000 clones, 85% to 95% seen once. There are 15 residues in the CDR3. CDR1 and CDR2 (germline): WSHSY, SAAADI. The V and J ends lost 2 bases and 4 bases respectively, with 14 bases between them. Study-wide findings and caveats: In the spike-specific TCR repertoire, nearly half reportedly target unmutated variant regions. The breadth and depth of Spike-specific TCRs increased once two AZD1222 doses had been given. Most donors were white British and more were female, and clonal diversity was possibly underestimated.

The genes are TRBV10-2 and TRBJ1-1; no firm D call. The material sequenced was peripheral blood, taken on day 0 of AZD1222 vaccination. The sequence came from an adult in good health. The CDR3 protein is CASSEPLKGSTEAFF. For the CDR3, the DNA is TGCGCCAGCAGTGAGCCCCTCAAGGGTAGCACTGAAGCTTTCTTT.